This TCR beta chain is from a study of human T cells and chemical hapten exposure. Study context: Readings were taken at 6 days from patch tests that had applied 0.01% DPC to the upper back.

This clonotype was seen a handful of times. Its cognate antigen is unknown. One entry per CDR3 protein, called by TCRdb with MiXCR from the RACE reads. The sample holds some 340,000 distinct CDR3 sequences; around 7% are singletons and the top ten take 7.5% to 8.5%. Looked up from germline, CDR1 is DFQATT and CDR2 is SNEGSKA (reference sequence). The junction had 3 bases not matched to a gene; V was cut back by 6 bases and J by 5 bases. This CDR3 has 12 residues. Study-wide findings and caveats: Sensitizing with DPC caused no change in TCRs above 1 in 1000 frequency. Counts of expanded TCRs (at PT1) showed a positive correlation with patch test score.

Regarding time point: patch test 1, 2 weeks after DPC sensitization. The treatment: therapeutic diphenylcyclopropenone sensitization with weekly scalp DPC. The chain joins TRBV20-1 to TRBJ1-1; 10 bases fit TRBD1. The sequencing used whole blood, collected in connection with sensitization to the hapten diphenylcyclopropenone (DPC). This TCR came from a woman aged 18-29 years with alopecia areata. Some clones in this sample may be carry-over from other donors' samples. DNA of the CDR3: TGCAGTGCAGGACAGGGGGGAACTGAAGCTTTCTTT. Protein: CSAGQGGTEAFF.